This T cell receptor beta chain is from a study of shared clonotypes between healthy human individuals. In the study overall: Researchers assigned three CD4 naive, three CD4 memory, two CD8 naive and one CD8 memory plate to each donor.

Regarding the study as a whole: With a handful of donors compared, around 5.4% of naive CD4 clonotypes were shared. Generation probability values for non-shared clonotypes were lower than those for clonotypes shared by all four donors.

This clone was detected once. The antigen remains unidentified. Different DNA sequences within this sample yield the same CDR3. The study drew its donors from healthy HIV-negative adults without recent acute infections or vaccinations. Sequencing was performed with immunoSEQ multiplex PCR; in TCRdb, only in-frame clones are kept and a portion is missing. The data show approximately 2.5 million clones, approximately 94% seen once. Trimming stripped 0 bases from V and 0 bases from J, with 4 bases between. CDR1 is SGDLS, CDR2 YYNGEE, per germline. The length of the CDR3 is 14 residues. The sample consisted of naive CD4+ T cells from PBMCs. The sample's subset: CD45RA+ positively selected. The chain employs TRBV9 and TRBJ1-3; the D is unclear. This sequence originates from a man aged 18 to 35 in good health. Some clones in this sample may be carry-over from other donors' samples. The DNA of the CDR3 is TGTGCCAGCAGCGTAGTGGACTCTGGAAACACCATATATTTT. Its translation is CASSVVDSGNTIYF.